Listed here are 30 T cell receptor beta chains from one sample, sequenced in a study of T cells after yellow fever vaccination. TCRdb ran MiXCR on the 5' RACE reads and lists one entry per CDR3 protein. The sample lists about 150,000 distinct CDR3 sequences, roughly 6.4% occurring once. The material sequenced was CD4+ T cells sorted from PBMCs, taken on the day of the first yellow fever vaccination. These receptors were collected from a man between 18 and 29 years old who received the YFV17D yellow fever vaccine.

This chain uses TRBV7-2 with TRBJ2-5; 9 nucleotides line up with TRBD1. The CDR3 contains 14 residues. Germline V gene data show CDR1 as SGHTA and CDR2 as FQGNSA. V was clipped by 5 bases and J by 6 bases; unmatched bases: 7. This chain's CDR3 is CASSLDRGWKTQYF. CDR3 DNA: TGTGCCAGCAGCCTGGACAGGGGATGGAAGACCCAGTACTTC.

A few counts support this clonotype. The chain links TRBV11-2 to TRBJ2-1; possibly TRBD1 or TRBD2 for D (5 bases each). V shed 6 bases and J shed 11 bases, with 23 bases lying between them. Germline V gives CDR1 SGHAT, CDR2 FQNNGV. The CDR3 is 15 residues long. The CDR3 here is CASSRAGTPVGKQFF. CDR3 nucleotides: TGTGCCAGCAGTCGAGCCGGGACCCCTGTTGGGAAGCAGTTCTTC.

This clonotype was seen a few times. The rearrangement links TRBV5-4 to TRBJ2-5, with D possibly being TRBD1 or TRBD2 (5 bases each). The CDR3 sequence is 13 residues long. Germline lookup yields CDR1 SGHNT and CDR2 YYREEE (reference sequence). V lost 7 bases and J lost 1, with 11 bases in between. The CDR3 DNA is TGTGCCAGCCATCGGGGCATCCAAGAGACCCAGTACTTC. It is translated as CASHRGIQETQYF.

There are many counts of this clonotype. This sequence joins TRBV12-3 or TRBV12-4 and TRBJ2-5; D unresolved. V was clipped by 5 bases and J by 5 bases, with 18 bases between them. The CDR3 is 15 residues long. This chain's CDR3 is CASSPPGLGMETQYF. The CDR3 DNA sequence: TGTGCCAGCAGTCCCCCCGGGCTGGGTATGGAGACCCAGTACTTC.

This clonotype was seen repeatedly, ten times or more. The chain combines TRBV7-3 with TRBJ2-3; D is unclear. This CDR3 has 13 amino acids. The V end was cut by 6 bases, the J end by 3 bases, with 10 bases between. Looked up from germline, CDR1 is SGHTA and CDR2 is FQGTGA. In DNA, the CDR3 is TGTGCCAGCAGTGGGCTAGGAACAGATACGCAGTATTTT. Translating it yields CASSGLGTDTQYF.

This clonotype was seen many times. The rearrangement joins TRBV20-1 to TRBJ1-6; no firm D call. Germline V gene data show CDR1 as DFQATT and CDR2 as SNEGSKA (reference sequence). V was cut by 8 bases and J by 8 bases, with 13 bases left in between. This CDR3 has 12 amino acids. The CDR3 here is CSIGQRDSPLHF. The CDR3 coding sequence is TGCAGTATCGGGCAAAGGGATTCACCCCTCCACTTT.

This clonotype was seen only a few times. The chain is built from TRBV18 and TRBJ1-2; perhaps TRBD1 as D (5 bases). Germline V gene lookup returns CDR1 KGHSH and CDR2 LQKENI. V lost 4 bases, J lost 4 bases, and 16 bases lay in between. The CDR3 has 15 amino acids. This chain's CDR3 is CASSQEMGHGYGYTF. CDR3 DNA sequence: TGTGCCAGCTCACAAGAGATGGGGCACGGCTATGGCTACACCTTC.

This clonotype was counted ten times or more. The V gene is TRBV11-2, the J gene TRBJ2-5, with 7 bases identical to TRBD1. Germline V gene data show CDR1 as SGHAT and CDR2 as FQNNGV. The CDR3 is 14 residues long. The J segment lost 1 base and the V segment lost 5 bases, leaving 4 bases of the junction unmatched. The CDR3 coding sequence is TGTGCCAGCAGCCCAGGGGGTACCCAAGAGACCCAGTACTTC. This translates into CASSPGGTQETQYF.

This clonotype was observed a handful of times. The CDR3 protein is CASSSRGAVSPSNSPLHF. CDR3 DNA sequence: TGTGCCAGCAGCTCTCGTGGGGCCGTATCTCCCTCTAATTCACCCCTCCACTTT. V and J are TRBV5-6 and TRBJ1-6; D might be TRBD1 (5 bases). Germline V gene data show CDR1 as SGHDT and CDR2 as YYEEEE. The CDR3 runs to 18 residues. Trimming stripped 3 bases from V and 6 bases from J, with 22 bases between.

This chain uses TRBV7-2 with TRBJ1-6; 7 bases are a match to TRBD1. The CDR3 has 16 residues. Germline CDR1 reads SGHTA; CDR2 reads FQGNSA. The J segment lost 5 bases and the V segment lost 1 base, leaving 5 bases of the junction unmatched. The DNA for the CDR3 is TGTGCCAGCAGCTTAGTCGGAGGGGGCGATAATTCACCCCTCCACTTT. It yields the protein CASSLVGGGDNSPLHF.

This clonotype was seen at least ten times. The V and J genes are TRBV3-1 and TRBJ2-3; 8 bases match TRBD2. Germline loops: CDR1 LGHDT, CDR2 YNNKEL (reference sequence). The CDR3 is 17 amino acids. Trimming cost V 0 bases and J 7 bases; bases outside gene matches: 12. CDR3 nucleotide sequence: TGTGCCAGCAGCCAAGATTCCCCAGCGGGGGCTGAAAATACGCAGTATTTT. It encodes CASSQDSPAGAENTQYF.

The J gene is TRBJ1-5, the V gene TRBV6-4; D ambiguous. The V gene lost 4 bases and the J gene lost 5 bases, with 21 bases spanning the gap. The CDR3 is 17 residues long. Per the germline V gene, CDR1 is MRHNA and CDR2 is SNTAGT. The CDR3 region has the DNA TGTGCCAGCAGTGCCCTTAGCCCAAATACGGGCGATCAGCCCCAGCATTTT. Its protein product is CASSALSPNTGDQPQHF.

This clonotype appeared a few times. J is TRBJ2-1 and V is TRBV9; D is unclear. Trimming stripped 6 bases from V and 0 bases from J, with 10 bases between. The CDR3 consists of 14 residues. The germline gives CDR1 SGDLS, CDR2 YYNGEE. CDR3 residues: CASTSSSSYNEQFF. CDR3 coding DNA: TGTGCCAGCACCTCCTCGAGCTCCTACAATGAGCAGTTCTTC.

This clonotype occurred a few times. V and J are TRBV7-2 and TRBJ2-3; no reliable D call. Between the trimmed V and J ends, which lost 3 bases and 5 bases, there was a span of 9 bases. This CDR3 spans 13 amino acids. Per germline, CDR1 SGHTA and CDR2 FQGNSA. CDR3 bases: TGTGCCAGCAGCTTCTCTGAACAAGATACGCAGTATTTT. Amino acids: CASSFSEQDTQYF.

This clonotype has a count of ten or more. This rearrangement joins TRBV4-3 to TRBJ2-4; tentatively, D is TRBD2 (6 bases). Germline V CDR1 and CDR2: LGHNA, YSLEER. V was cut by 1 base and J by 8 bases, with 15 bases left in between. CDR3 size: 15 residues. CDR3 sequence reads: CASSQALAGWDIQYF. DNA of the CDR3: TGCGCCAGCAGCCAAGCGCTGGCGGGGTGGGACATTCAGTACTTC.

This clonotype appeared many times. The V gene is TRBV7-3, the J gene TRBJ2-2, with 7 bases that match TRBD2. The length of the CDR3 is 16 residues. Germline CDR1 and CDR2: SGHTA and FQGTGA. The V and J ends lost 5 bases and 5 bases, in that order; junction bases with no gene match: 11. The DNA of the CDR3 is TGTGCCAGCAGCCCCCGAGCGGGGCGGGAGACCGGGGAGCTGTTTTTT. It codes for CASSPRAGRETGELFF.

This clonotype came up a few times. The genes are TRBV20-1 and TRBJ2-2; the D gene could be TRBD1 or TRBD2 (5 bases each). Per the germline V gene, CDR1 is DFQATT and CDR2 is SNEGSKA (reference sequence). This CDR3 has 14 amino acids. Trimming took 3 bases from V and 0 from J, leaving 8 bases between them. The CDR3 here is CSARGTSNTGELFF. The CDR3 bases are TGCAGTGCTAGGGGGACGTCGAACACCGGGGAGCTGTTTTTT.

The chain links TRBV5-1 to TRBJ2-3; the match to TRBD2 covers 8 bases. The V and J ends lost 4 bases and 3 bases, in that order; junction bases with no gene match: 1. The germline V gene encodes CDR1 SGHRS and CDR2 YFSETQ. CDR3 length equals 13 residues. The CDR3 is CASSIAGTDTQYF. The CDR3 DNA follows: TGCGCCAGCAGCATAGCGGGAACAGATACGCAGTATTTT.

This clonotype was seen many times. The chain combines TRBV11-2 with TRBJ2-3; TRBD2 might be the D (6 bases). In germline, CDR1 is SGHAT, CDR2 FQNNGV. CDR3 length equals 16 residues. V dropped 3 bases and J dropped 0 bases, with 13 bases sitting between them. Here the CDR3 DNA reads TGTGCCAGCAGCTTTAGACTAGACCCCAGCACAGATACGCAGTATTTT. Translation: CASSFRLDPSTDTQYF.

The rearrangement joins TRBV7-9 to TRBJ2-3; no clear D. There are 14 residues in the CDR3. Trimming stripped 3 bases from V and 4 bases from J, with 11 bases between. Germline assignment: CDR1 SEHNR and CDR2 FQNEAQ (reference sequence). CDR3 coding DNA: TGTGCCAGCAGCTTGGGTCTAGATCCAGATACGCAGTATTTT. Amino acids: CASSLGLDPDTQYF.

This clonotype was counted at least ten times. This chain uses TRBV5-1 with TRBJ2-2; TRBD1 agrees at 9 bases. From germline, CDR1 is SGHRS and CDR2 YFSETQ. CDR3 length: 15 residues. V lost 4 bases, J lost 3 bases, and 4 bases stayed unmatched. This chain's CDR3 is CASSLQGADTGELFF. As DNA, the CDR3 is TGCGCCAGCAGCCTACAGGGGGCGGACACCGGGGAGCTGTTTTTT. Full variable domain (rest looked up from reference TRBV5-1 and TRBJ2-2): KAGVTQTPRYLIKTRGQQVTLSCSPISGHRSVSWYQQTPGQGLQFLFEYFSETQRNKGNFPGRFSGRQFSNSRSEMNVSTLELGDSALYLCASSLQGADTGELFFGEGSRLTVL.

This clonotype was detected a few times. The rearrangement uses TRBV4-3 and TRBJ1-2, with D maybe TRBD1 (6 bases). The CDR3 is made up of 15 amino acids. Germline V gene data show CDR1 as LGHNA and CDR2 as YSLEER. V shed 5 bases and J shed 5 bases, with 18 bases lying between them. As DNA, the CDR3 is TGCGCCAGCAGCTCACCGGCCCGGGGGGCGTATGGCTACACCTTC. This codes for CASSSPARGAYGYTF.

As for this clonotype: A much larger clone sits a single nucleotide away, making a read error possible. The chain has TRBV29-1 and TRBJ2-5, with D possibly TRBD1 on 6 matching bases. CDR1 is SQVTM and CDR2 is ANQGSEA in the germline V gene. This CDR3 has 14 residues. The CDR3 region has the DNA TGCAGCGTTGGGTGGGGGCAGAGTAAAGATACCCAGTACTTC. This encodes CSVGWGQSKDTQYF.

This clonotype appeared many times. The V gene is TRBV4-1, the J gene TRBJ1-5; D is ambiguous. CDR1 is MGHRA, CDR2 YSYEKL, per germline. Trimming pared 0 bases from V and 2 bases from J, leaving 14 bases between. The CDR3 length is 17 residues. The CDR3 DNA sequence: TGCGCCAGCAGCCAAGAAACCCGCTCGAGGGGCAATCAGCCCCAGCATTTT. Translated, it gives CASSQETRSRGNQPQHF.

Ten or more counts support this clonotype. The genes are TRBV20-1 and TRBJ1-6; the D gene is possibly TRBD1 (5 bases). The CDR3 consists of 14 residues. Germline V CDR1 and CDR2: DFQATT, SNEGSKA (reference sequence). Between the trimmed V and J ends, which lost 3 bases and 7 bases, there was a span of 13 bases. The CDR3 protein is CSARWGVNNSPLHF. In DNA, the CDR3 is TGCAGTGCTAGGTGGGGGGTCAACAATTCACCCCTCCACTTT.

This clonotype has just a few counts. The chain carries TRBV27 and TRBJ1-1; no firm D call. Trimming stripped 3 bases from V and 0 bases from J, with 11 bases between. There are 15 residues in the CDR3. Germline-derived CDR1 and CDR2 are MNHEY and SMNVEV (reference sequence). CDR3 sequence (DNA): TGTGCCAGCAGTTTGAAGGCAACCATGAACACTGAAGCTTTCTTT. Its protein product is CASSLKATMNTEAFF.

The J gene is TRBJ2-3, the V gene TRBV14; D is unclear. CDR1 SGHDN and CDR2 FVKESK come from the germline V gene. The CDR3 consists of 13 residues. V was cut by 4 bases and J by 5 bases, with 10 bases left in between. CDR3 nucleotide sequence: TGTGCCAGCAGCCTTATGACCGTAGATACGCAGTATTTT. Residues: CASSLMTVDTQYF.

The chain couples TRBV4-2 to TRBJ1-6; no reliable D call. This CDR3 region has 14 residues. Germline assignment: CDR1 LGHNA and CDR2 YNFKEQ. Trimming removed 0 bases at V and 8 bases at J, with 8 bases between. CDR3 coding DNA: TGTGCCAGCAGCCAAGATACGGGTGATTCACCCCTCCACTTT. Protein sequence: CASSQDTGDSPLHF.

The rearrangement joins TRBV11-2 to TRBJ1-1, with D possibly being TRBD1 (6 bases). V was shortened by 7 bases and J by 1 base, with 10 bases between the two germline ends. The CDR3 has 13 residues. The germline V gene encodes CDR1 SGHAT and CDR2 FQNNGV. The CDR3 loop is CASTGQTNTEAFF. CDR3 nucleotides: TGTGCCAGCACCGGACAGACGAACACTGAAGCTTTCTTT.

This clonotype was recorded at least ten times. The rearrangement joins TRBV10-3 to TRBJ2-3; 7 bases agree with TRBD1. The CDR3 has 17 residues. With V trimmed by 0 bases and J by 5 bases, 11 bases remained unmatched. Germline V CDR1 and CDR2: ENHRY, SYGVKD. CDR3 loop: CAISESIGRGRRDTQYF. The DNA of the CDR3 is TGTGCCATCAGTGAGTCGATAGGAAGGGGGCGGAGAGATACGCAGTATTTT.